This T cell receptor beta chain originates from a study of blood T cell repertoires in COVID-19. Study context: Whether acute or convalescent, the COVID-19 samples came from the United States, Italy and Spain. Nucleic acid was either cDNA or gDNA, and it came from T cells, B-cell-depleted T cells, or PBMCs.

Germline values: CDR1 SGHTA, CDR2 FQGNSA. The CDR3 sequence is 15 residues long. Trimming removed 6 bases at V and 2 bases at J, with 16 bases between. How the authors handled the data: Amplification of reference gene primers provided the estimated nucleated cell counts. Profiled with immunoSEQ multiplex PCR; TCRdb holds only in-frame clones, not every one. The DNA gave D and trimming, while V, J and clone size come from that table. The sample has 200,000 or so clones, 80% to 90% seen once. This rearrangement joins TRBV7-2 to TRBJ1-1; possible D gene TRBD1, 5 bases. Sequencing used peripheral blood. The TCR originated in a man aged 55 to 70 with acute or convalescent COVID-19. CDR3 sequence reads: CASSYTGGSNTEAFF. The CDR3 nucleotides read TGTGCCAGCAGTTACACTGGGGGGAGTAACACTGAAGCTTTCTTT.